A single sample gave rise to the 26 T cell receptor beta chains below, sequenced in a study of blood T cell repertoires in COVID-19. Clones were sequenced by immunoSEQ multiplex PCR, and TCRdb holds only the in-frame ones, with some missing. Of 200,000 to 300,000 clones listed, around 80% are singletons. Sequencing input: peripheral blood. All receptors derive from a woman aged 80 or over with acute or convalescent COVID-19.

The chain joins TRBV6-5 to TRBJ1-5; D gene unclear. Trimming took 2 bases from V and 4 from J, leaving 12 bases between them. Germline loops: CDR1 MNHEY, CDR2 SVGAGI. The CDR3 loop spans 15 amino acids. CDR3 protein: CASSYDGRPNQPQHF. CDR3 nucleotides: TGTGCCAGCAGTTACGATGGGAGGCCAAATCAGCCCCAGCATTTT.

This chain connects TRBV5-1 to TRBJ2-5; 11 nucleotides match TRBD2. J was trimmed by 3 bases and V by 2 bases; bases with no gene match: 0. The CDR3 length is 14 residues. CDR1 is SGHRS, CDR2 YFSETQ, per germline. In DNA, the CDR3 is TGCGCCAGCAGCTTACTAGCGGGGGAAGAGACCCAGTACTTC. It yields the protein CASSLLAGEETQYF.

The chain combines TRBV6-2 or TRBV6-3 with TRBJ2-1; tentatively, D is TRBD2 (5 bases). Germline loops: CDR1 MNHEY, CDR2 SVGEGT. The length of the CDR3 is 13 residues. Trimming took off 2 bases at V and 9 bases at J, with 11 bases between the two ends. The CDR3 loop reads CASSYPGVGEQFF. The DNA of the CDR3 is TGTGCCAGCAGTTACCCCGGGGTGGGTGAGCAGTTCTTC.

The chain is built from TRBV3-1 (or the pseudogene TRBV3-2) and TRBJ1-4; no clear D gene. CDR3 length: 16 amino acids. Deletions cut 6 bases from V and 0 bases from J, with 14 bases between. Per germline, CDR1 LGHDT and CDR2 YNNKEL (reference sequence). CDR3 sequence reads: CASSQLNRATNEKLFF. The CDR3 DNA is TGTGCCAGCAGTCAGTTAAACAGAGCAACTAATGAAAAACTGTTTTTT.

J is TRBJ2-5 and V is TRBV6-6; D not resolved. Trimming left V 0 bases short and J 2 bases short, with 7 bases between. The CDR3 consists of 14 residues. CDR1 MNHNY and CDR2 SVGAGI come from the germline V gene (reference sequence). In DNA, the CDR3 is TGTGCCAGCAGTTACTCGGCCAAACAAGAGACCCAGTACTTC. This sequence encodes CASSYSAKQETQYF.

The rearrangement uses TRBV6-5 and TRBJ1-3; D uncertain. The V end lost 7 bases, the J end lost 4 bases, and 8 bases lay between the germline ends. This CDR3 is built from 12 residues. Germline CDR1 MNHEY, CDR2 SVGAGI. CDR3 in DNA: TGTGCCAGCAACTTGTCCGGAAACACCATATATTTT. It translates to CASNLSGNTIYF.

The rearrangement links TRBV4-2 to TRBJ2-3; 8 bases map to TRBD2. With 3 bases clipped from V and 7 bases from J, the junction kept 12 bases outside the gene matches. This CDR3 is 16 amino acids long. CDR1 LGHNA and CDR2 YNFKEQ come from the germline V gene. The CDR3 sequence: CASSHLKSGSPHTQYF. CDR3 DNA sequence: TGTGCCAGCAGCCACCTCAAAAGCGGGAGCCCACATACGCAGTATTTT.

As concerns this clone: The sample has other DNA sequences that encode this CDR3 too. The rearrangement links TRBV7-9 to TRBJ2-5; 7 bases match TRBD1. Per the germline V gene, CDR1 is SEHNR and CDR2 is FQNEAQ (reference sequence). This CDR3 contains 12 residues. J gave up 5 bases and V 3 bases, and 0 bases lay outside the gene matches. The chain's CDR3 is CASSFRGETQYF. CDR3 coding DNA: TGTGCCAGCAGCTTCAGGGGGGAGACCCAGTACTTC.

This chain uses TRBV4-1 with TRBJ2-7; D perhaps matches TRBD1 (5 bases). V was trimmed by 2 bases and J by 1 base, leaving 15 bases between them. The germline V gene encodes CDR1 MGHRA and CDR2 YSYEKL. The CDR3 extends over 16 amino acids. CDR3 in DNA: TGCGCCAGCAGCCAACTGTGGGCAGGGCAATCCTACGAGCAGTACTTC. Translating gives CASSQLWAGQSYEQYF.

This chain joins TRBV5-1 and TRBJ1-5; 8 nucleotides line up with TRBD1. V lost 5 bases to trimming and J lost 1 base; unmatched junction nucleotides: 8. This CDR3 contains 16 residues. CDR1 is SGHRS, CDR2 YFSETQ, per germline. This chain's CDR3 is CASRNTGGESNQPQHF. The CDR3 region has the DNA TGCGCCAGCAGGAACACAGGGGGGGAGAGCAATCAGCCCCAGCATTTT. The full variable domain, its missing parts supplied by reference TRBV5-1 and TRBJ1-5, is KAGVTQTPRYLIKTRGQQVTLSCSPISGHRSVSWYQQTPGQGLQFLFEYFSETQRNKGNFPGRFSGRQFSNSRSEMNVSTLELGDSALYLCASRNTGGESNQPQHFGDGTRLSIL.

This clone was seen a handful of times. The DNA for the CDR3 is TGTGCCTGGAGTGCCGGGTATGAGCAGTTCTTC. As protein: CAWSAGYEQFF. V usage is TRBV30 and J usage is TRBJ2-1; no reliable D call. Germline V gene data show CDR1 as GTSNPN and CDR2 as SVGIG (reference sequence). Trimming shortened V by 1 base and J by 8 bases, and 6 bases separated the two germline ends. The CDR3 runs to 11 residues.

The chain links TRBV5-1 to TRBJ2-4; weak D call: TRBD2 (7 bases). V was trimmed by 0 bases and J by 5 bases, leaving 12 bases between them. CDR1 is SGHRS and CDR2 is YFSETQ in the germline V gene. This CDR3 spans 15 amino acids. As DNA, the CDR3 is TGCGCCAGCAGCTTGGTTCCGGGGGGCGAAAACATTCAGTACTTC. This sequence encodes CASSLVPGGENIQYF.

The CDR3 sequence is CASSDLAGTDTQYF. CDR3 bases: TGTGCCAGCTCGGATCTAGCGGGCACAGATACGCAGTATTTT. The gene calls are TRBV18 and TRBJ2-3; the match to TRBD2 covers 7 bases. CDR1 KGHSH and CDR2 LQKENI come from the germline V gene. The CDR3 contains 14 residues. V lost 6 bases, J lost 1 base, and 4 bases stayed unmatched.

This clone came up a few times. V and J are TRBV2 and TRBJ2-3, with 9 positions matching TRBD1. With V trimmed by 8 bases and J by 2 bases, 5 bases remained unmatched. Looked up from germline, CDR1 is SNHLY and CDR2 is FYNNEI. The CDR3 covers 14 residues. The CDR3 spells CASGRDRVTDTQYF. In DNA, the CDR3 is TGTGCCAGCGGCCGGGACAGGGTCACAGATACGCAGTATTTT.

V gene TRBV11-1 combines with J gene TRBJ2-3, with a tentative D call TRBD1 (5 bases). V lost 2 bases and J 6 bases, leaving 12 bases between the germline ends. CDR3 length: 14 residues. Germline V gives CDR1 SGHAT, CDR2 FQDESV (reference sequence). The CDR3 loop is CASSLNSGPDTQYF. Here the CDR3 DNA reads TGTGCCAGCAGCTTAAACTCAGGGCCGGATACGCAGTATTTT.

The V gene is TRBV19, the J gene TRBJ1-2; TRBD1 aligns across 10 bases. Germline V lookup: CDR1 LNHDA, CDR2 SQIVND (reference sequence). The V segment lost 1 base and the J segment 2 bases; nucleotides outside the gene matches: 4. CDR3 length: 16 amino acids. Here the CDR3 DNA reads TGTGCCAGTAGTATAGGTTGGGGACAGGGGAACTATGGCTACACCTTC. This gives the protein CASSIGWGQGNYGYTF. The whole variable domain, remainder taken from reference TRBV19 and TRBJ1-2, is DGGITQSPKYLFRKEGQNVTLSCEQNLNHDAMYWYRQDPGQGLRLIYYSQIVNDFQKGDIAEGYSVSREKKESFPLTVTSAQKNPTAFYLCASSIGWGQGNYGYTFGSGTRLTVV.

This chain joins TRBV5-8 and TRBJ1-5, with 12 bases identical to TRBD1. V lost 5 bases to trimming and J lost 6 bases; unmatched junction nucleotides: 9. The germline V gene has CDR1 SGHTS and CDR2 YDEGEE. There are 16 residues in the CDR3. The CDR3 coding sequence is TGTGCCAGCAGACTTCCCGGGACAGGGGGCTTTCAGCCCCAGCATTTT. It codes for CASRLPGTGGFQPQHF.

CDR3: CASRGLAGVNNEQFF. The CDR3 DNA reads as TGTGCCAGCAGGGGACTAGCGGGGGTCAACAATGAGCAGTTCTTC. This chain joins TRBV4-2 and TRBJ2-1; 14 nucleotides match TRBD2. Germline trimming cut 6 bases from V and 5 bases from J; bases unmatched to any gene: 3. The germline V gene has CDR1 LGHNA and CDR2 YNFKEQ. CDR3 length equals 15 residues.

The CDR3 sequence is CASSLMGGQGDEQFF. The CDR3 nucleotides are TGTGCCAGCAGCCTAATGGGGGGGCAAGGGGATGAGCAGTTCTTC. The chain couples TRBV7-9 to TRBJ2-1; the D gene is possibly TRBD2 (7 bases). Germline V gives CDR1 SEHNR, CDR2 FQNEAQ (reference sequence). This CDR3 is built from 15 residues. The V end lost 5 bases, the J end lost 8 bases, and 19 bases lay between the germline ends.

This rearrangement joins TRBV5-4 to TRBJ2-1, with D possibly being TRBD2 (7 bases). The CDR3 runs 17 residues. V shed 2 bases and J shed 0 bases, with 15 bases lying between them. Germline V gives CDR1 SGHNT, CDR2 YYREEE (reference sequence). The CDR3 reads CASSLQGSGGSYNEQFF. CDR3 DNA sequence: TGTGCCAGCAGCTTACAGGGCTCGGGGGGCTCCTACAATGAGCAGTTCTTC.

This sequence joins TRBV15 and TRBJ2-3; TRBD2 aligns across 11 bases. The CDR3 runs to 16 residues. Germline CDR1 LNHNV, CDR2 YYDKDF (reference sequence). The V segment lost 3 bases and the J segment 6 bases; nucleotides outside the gene matches: 8. The DNA of the CDR3 is TGTGCCACCAGCAGCCAACTAGCGGGGGTGCGGGATACGCAGTATTTT. Translating gives CATSSQLAGVRDTQYF.

The V gene is TRBV7-2, the J gene TRBJ1-1, with D perhaps TRBD1 (5 bases). Trimming stripped 9 bases from V and 4 bases from J, with 15 bases between. Per the germline V gene, CDR1 is SGHTA and CDR2 is FQGNSA. The CDR3 length is 13 residues. CDR3 protein: CASIRRGGTEAFF. CDR3 nucleotides: TGTGCCAGTATTAGACGCGGGGGCACTGAAGCTTTCTTT.

The chain recombines TRBV5-1 with TRBJ2-3, with TRBD2 matching 12 bases. Germline V gives CDR1 SGHRS, CDR2 YFSETQ. The trim removed 0 bases at V and 6 bases at J, leaving 5 bases unmatched. The CDR3 totals 16 residues. CDR3 in amino acids: CASSLETSGGGDTQYF. In DNA, the CDR3 is TGCGCCAGCAGCTTGGAGACTAGCGGGGGCGGGGATACGCAGTATTTT.

This sequence joins TRBV7-2 and TRBJ2-2; D gene unclear. V dropped 0 bases and J dropped 2 bases, with 13 bases sitting between them. The CDR3 has 17 amino acids. CDR1 SGHTA and CDR2 FQGNSA come from the germline V gene. DNA for the CDR3: TGTGCCAGCAGCTTAGCGTCGCGAGCAAGAAACACCGGGGAGCTGTTTTTT. This encodes CASSLASRARNTGELFF.

This chain uses TRBV19 with TRBJ1-6; D might be TRBD1 (6 bases). The ends were cut back, 8 bases at V and 7 bases at J, with 33 bases in the middle. This CDR3 comprises 20 residues. Germline CDR1 LNHDA, CDR2 SQIVND (reference sequence). The CDR3 spells CASPNPNRAKGSWYNSPLHF. In DNA form, the CDR3 reads TGTGCCAGTCCAAACCCAAACAGGGCTAAGGGGTCCTGGTACAATTCACCCCTCCACTTT.

V and J are TRBV7-2 and TRBJ2-2; D is possibly TRBD1 (6 bases). CDR1 SGHTA and CDR2 FQGNSA come from the germline V gene. The CDR3 totals 14 residues. V lost 5 bases, J lost 5 bases, and 12 bases lay in between. The CDR3 nucleotides read TGTGCCAGCAGCCCAGGGGTTCAGACCGGGGAGCTGTTTTTT. Residues: CASSPGVQTGELFF.